This T cell receptor (beta chain) is drawn from a study of T cell changes during pregnancy in multiple sclerosis. The CDR3 runs 16 residues. The V gene's germline CDR1 is SGHRS and CDR2 YFSETQ. V was clipped by 1 base and J by 8 bases; unmatched bases: 8. Generated by immunoSEQ multiplex PCR, the TCRdb table keeps only in-frame clones and is missing some. Among 35,000 to 40,000 clones listed, approximately 88% were seen once. The TCR comes from a female donor with multiple sclerosis, enrolled in a pregnancy study. Sequenced material: CD4+ T cells from peripheral blood mononuclear cells, taken before pregnancy. V gene TRBV5-1 combines with J gene TRBJ2-4; 11 nucleotides agree with TRBD1. This chain's CDR3 is CASSLPSGTGGDIQYF. Here the CDR3 DNA reads TGCGCCAGCAGCTTGCCTTCCGGGACAGGGGGAGACATTCAGTACTTC.